Listed here is a single T cell receptor beta chain. The data were obtained in a study of blood T cell repertoires in COVID-19. V lost 5 bases to trimming and J lost 4 bases, with 15 bases between them. The CDR3 has 14 amino acids. Germline V CDR1 and CDR2: SSHAT, FNYEAQ (reference sequence). Using immunoSEQ multiplex PCR, the repertoire was profiled, and TCRdb retains in-frame clones only, with some absent. The data show over 70,000 clones, with approximately 80% seen just once and 7% held by the top ten. The rearrangement joins TRBV7-7 to TRBJ2-7, with a possible D match to TRBD1 (5 bases). The sequence was obtained from an older man with acute or convalescent COVID-19. The sequencing input was peripheral blood. CDR3 region: CASSADTRPYEQYF. The CDR3 nucleotides are TGTGCCAGCAGCGCGGACACCCGACCTTACGAGCAGTACTTC.